This entry lists 18 T cell receptor beta chains sequenced from one sample in a study of chemoradiotherapy in HPV16-positive cancers. Assay: immunoSEQ multiplex PCR; the TCRdb copy retains only in-frame clones and omits some. The sample yields about 12,000 clones, about 85% seen once. The material sequenced was blood, taken from a patient who underwent chemoradiotherapy. The receptor source for this set is a human donor with HPV-associated anogenital cancer.

Here the CDR3 DNA reads TGTGCCAGTTCGGGAGGGGGAGGCTACGAGCAGTACTTC. Amino acids: CASSGGGGYEQYF. The chain combines TRBV25-1 with TRBJ2-7; 8 bases align to TRBD2. This CDR3 has 13 residues. V gave up 9 bases and J gave up 3 bases; unmatched junction bases: 7. Germline V lookup: CDR1 MGHDK, CDR2 SYGVNS.

The chain couples TRBV6-4 to TRBJ2-5; 9 nucleotides align to TRBD2. The germline CDR1 and CDR2 sequences are MRHNA and SNTAGT. Trimming removed 6 bases from V and 5 bases from J; junction bases left unmatched: 10. The CDR3 runs 15 residues. The CDR3 DNA reads TGTGCCAGCAGCCCCGGACAGGCGGGGGGGGAGACCCAGTACTTC. Amino acid sequence: CASSPGQAGGETQYF.

V gene TRBV10-3 combines with J gene TRBJ1-6; TRBD1 might be the D (6 bases). Germline assignment: CDR1 ENHRY and CDR2 SYGVKD. V lost 2 bases, J lost 8 bases, and 13 bases lay in between. The CDR3 contains 15 residues. In nucleotides, the CDR3 is TGTGCCATCAGTGAGGAGGGGGGGGAGCATTCACCCCTCCACTTT. Translated: CAISEEGGEHSPLHF.

This chain links TRBV19 with TRBJ2-1, with 11 nucleotides matching TRBD2. The CDR3 sequence is 16 residues long. Germline assignment: CDR1 LNHDA and CDR2 SQIVND (reference sequence). V was clipped by 2 bases and J by 2 bases; unmatched bases: 2. For the CDR3, the DNA is TGTGCCAGTAGTATACGTAGCGGGGGGGCCTACAATGAGCAGTTCTTC. Translated, it gives CASSIRSGGAYNEQFF.

In its sample, this clone was seen a few times. V is TRBV5-1 and J is TRBJ2-2; no firm D call. The germline gives CDR1 SGHRS, CDR2 YFSETQ. The CDR3 has 14 residues. Between the trimmed V and J ends, which lost 0 bases and 3 bases, there was a span of 6 bases. The CDR3 reads CASSLESYTGELFF. The CDR3 DNA sequence: TGCGCCAGCAGCTTGGAGTCCTACACCGGGGAGCTGTTTTTT. The complete variable domain, with remaining parts taken from reference TRBV5-1 and TRBJ2-2, reads KAGVTQTPRYLIKTRGQQVTLSCSPISGHRSVSWYQQTPGQGLQFLFEYFSETQRNKGNFPGRFSGRQFSNSRSEMNVSTLELGDSALYLCASSLESYTGELFFGEGSRLTVL.

The gene calls are TRBV6-4 and TRBJ1-2; D might be TRBD1 (5 bases). This CDR3 has 14 residues. V lost 0 bases and J lost 4, with 9 bases in between. Germline CDR1 and CDR2: MRHNA and SNTAGT. The CDR3 DNA follows: TGTGCCAGCAGTGACTCCCCGGGGGTCTATGGCTACACCTTC. Amino acids: CASSDSPGVYGYTF.

This clone was observed once. The V and J genes are TRBV5-1 and TRBJ2-3; 11 positions agree with TRBD1. The CDR3 consists of 16 residues. Per the germline V gene, CDR1 is SGHRS and CDR2 is YFSETQ. V was pared by 1 base and J by 6 bases, with 7 bases of the junction left unmatched. The DNA of the CDR3 is TGCGCCAGCAGCTTGACCGGGACAGGGGGATCGGATACGCAGTATTTT. Translation: CASSLTGTGGSDTQYF.

The chain is built from TRBV7-9 and TRBJ2-7; 9 nucleotides agree with TRBD1. The germline V gene encodes CDR1 SEHNR and CDR2 FQNEAQ (reference sequence). The ends lost 4 bases at V and 3 bases at J; junction bases unmatched: 7. CDR3 length: 15 residues. The CDR3 reads CASSSKGQGRYEQYF. In DNA, the CDR3 is TGTGCCAGCAGCTCAAAAGGACAGGGGCGCTACGAGCAGTACTTC. The variable domain in full, with the rest retrieved from reference TRBV7-9 and TRBJ2-7, is DTGVSQNPRHKITKRGQNVTFRCDPISEHNRLYWYRQTLGQGPEFLTYFQNEAQLEKSRLLSDRFSAERPKGSFSTLEIQRTEQGDSAMYLCASSSKGQGRYEQYFGPGTRLTVT.

J is TRBJ1-2 and V is TRBV7-8; no reliable D call. V lost 5 bases to trimming and J lost 0 bases, with 13 bases between them. This CDR3 has 15 residues. Per germline, CDR1 SGHVS and CDR2 FQNEAQ. The CDR3 sequence: CASSPGRPPNYGYTF. The CDR3 bases are TGTGCCAGCAGCCCCGGCCGGCCTCCTAACTATGGCTACACCTTC.

About this clone: One end of the junction fails to match germline, which may point to a read error. The V gene is TRBV27, the J gene TRBJ2-5, with TRBD2 matching 10 bases. Germline values: CDR1 MNHEY, CDR2 SMNVEV (reference sequence). The CDR3 is 16 amino acids. This CDR3 is CASSLSPAGGQGTQYF. Here the CDR3 DNA reads TGTGCCAGCAGTTTATCGCCAGCGGGGGGGCAAGGGACCCAGTACTTC.

V is TRBV2 and J is TRBJ2-5, with 9 bases lining up with TRBD2. Germline CDR1 SNHLY, CDR2 FYNNEI. There are 14 residues in the CDR3. Trimming removed 6 bases from V and 5 bases from J; junction bases left unmatched: 7. The CDR3 DNA is TGTGCCAGCAGATGGCGGGGGGGCGACGAGACCCAGTACTTC. It yields the protein CASRWRGGDETQYF.

This clone was detected once. The gene calls are TRBV11-1 and TRBJ1-6; D is undetermined. The V and J ends lost 5 bases and 7 bases respectively, with 12 bases between them. This CDR3 contains 14 residues. Germline loops: CDR1 SGHAT, CDR2 FQDESV (reference sequence). CDR3 sequence (DNA): TGTGCCAGCAGCCGACAAGAGTCCAATTCACCCCTCCACTTT. It is translated as CASSRQESNSPLHF.

In DNA form, the CDR3 reads TGTGCCAGCAGTTTGGGACAGGGGTTGTCTGATGAGCAGTTCTTC. Its protein is CASSLGQGLSDEQFF. The gene calls are TRBV27 and TRBJ2-1, with TRBD1 identical over 10 bases. This CDR3 is 15 amino acids long. Germline values: CDR1 MNHEY, CDR2 SMNVEV (reference sequence). Germline trimming cut 3 bases from V and 8 bases from J; bases unmatched to any gene: 7.

The chain uses TRBV2 and TRBJ1-4; maybe TRBD1 (5 bases). Per the germline V gene, CDR1 is SNHLY and CDR2 is FYNNEI. The CDR3 extends over 16 amino acids. V was shortened by 2 bases and J by 8 bases, with 18 bases between the two germline ends. As DNA, the CDR3 is TGTGCCAGCAGTGAAATCCTAGGGGAGGGTAAAGAAAAACTGTTTTTT. Its translation is CASSEILGEGKEKLFF.

This clone was counted once. The rearrangement uses TRBV19 and TRBJ2-5, with 9 bases identical to TRBD1. This CDR3 is built from 18 residues. The trim removed 1 base at V and 4 bases at J, leaving 13 bases unmatched. Germline assignment: CDR1 LNHDA and CDR2 SQIVND (reference sequence). In nucleotides, the CDR3 is TGTGCCAGTAGTATAGCGACAGGCCCGGGACAGGGAAGAGAGACCCAGTACTTC. Translated, it gives CASSIATGPGQGRETQYF.

The chain carries TRBV29-1 and TRBJ2-1; TRBD2 matches at 11 bases. The CDR3 loop spans 15 amino acids. The germline gives CDR1 SQVTM, CDR2 ANQGSEA. V lost 4 bases and J lost 9; bases outside the gene matches: 11. The CDR3 is CSVVKIAGGRSEQFF. The CDR3 nucleotides read TGCAGCGTTGTGAAAATAGCGGGGGGGCGGAGTGAGCAGTTCTTC.

This chain joins TRBV9 and TRBJ1-4, with 12 positions matching TRBD1. The junction had 2 bases not matched to a gene; V was cut back by 0 bases and J by 8 bases. CDR3 length: 15 residues. CDR1 is SGDLS, CDR2 YYNGEE, per germline. CDR3 DNA sequence: TGTGCCAGCAGCGTAGCCGGGACAGGGGGCGAAAAACTGTTTTTT. It encodes CASSVAGTGGEKLFF.

This clone appeared once. The V and J genes are TRBV18 and TRBJ1-2; 9 bases are a match to TRBD1. The CDR3 loop spans 16 amino acids. The ends lost 0 bases at V and 4 bases at J; junction bases unmatched: 6. Germline CDR1 KGHSH, CDR2 LQKENI. CDR3 sequence: CASSPPKGQGGYGYTF. CDR3 coding DNA: TGTGCCAGCTCACCACCGAAGGGACAGGGTGGCTATGGCTACACCTTC. Based on the CDR3 plus reference TRBV18 and TRBJ1-2, the full variable domain is NAGVMQNPRHLVRRRGQEARLRCSPMKGHSHVYWYRQLPEEGLKFMVYLQKENIIDESGMPKERFSAEFPKEGPSILRIQQVVRGDSAAYFCASSPPKGQGGYGYTFGSGTRLTVV.